Sequencing of this T cell receptor beta chain was carried out in a study of blood T cells in healthy people across ages. General study findings and limits: Diversity was higher, and naive CD4+ cells more numerous, in long-lived donors than in aged donors.

Next came a second PCR, run for about 7 to 12 cycles, which used a sample-barcoded 5' primer along with a J-beta primer mix. Every single cDNA molecule received a tag from a template-switch adaptor with 12 random nucleotides. MiXCR, applied by TCRdb to the 5' RACE reads, yields one record per CDR3 protein. Counted here are some 850,000 distinct CDR3 sequences, roughly 24% occurring once; the ten biggest clones make up under 3%. With respect to this clonotype: Its antigen is as yet unknown.

The germline gives CDR1 MGHRA, CDR2 YSYEKL. The CDR3 totals 18 residues. These data were likewise used in another study, on T cells of mothers and their children.

V usage is TRBV4-1 and J usage is TRBJ2-5; 13 bases agree with TRBD2. The DNA end lines up better with TRBJ2-1; the J call may be wrong. The sequencing input was blood. The sequence was collected from a boy aged 5-17 years in good health. CDR3 bases: TGCGCCAGCAGCCCGACGGGGGGACTAGCGGGGCCTGGGAATGAGCAGTTCTTC. This translates into CASSPTGGLAGPGNEQFF.